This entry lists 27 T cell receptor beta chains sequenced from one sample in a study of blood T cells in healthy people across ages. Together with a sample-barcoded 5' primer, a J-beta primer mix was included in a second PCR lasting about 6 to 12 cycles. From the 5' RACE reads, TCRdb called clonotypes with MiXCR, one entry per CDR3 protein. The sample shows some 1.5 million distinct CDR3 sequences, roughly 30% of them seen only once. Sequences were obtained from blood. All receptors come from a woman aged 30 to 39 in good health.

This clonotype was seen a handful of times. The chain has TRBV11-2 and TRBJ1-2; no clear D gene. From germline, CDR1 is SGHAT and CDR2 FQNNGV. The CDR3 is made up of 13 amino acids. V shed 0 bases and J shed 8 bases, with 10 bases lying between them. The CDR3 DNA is TGTGCCAGCAGCTTAGATGGCTGGCAAGGCTACACCTTC. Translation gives CASSLDGWQGYTF.

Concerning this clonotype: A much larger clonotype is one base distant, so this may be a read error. The CDR3 here is CSASGRKDYGYTF. DNA of the CDR3: TGCAGTGCTAGCGGCAGGAAGGACTATGGCTACACCTTC. The chain employs TRBV20-1 and TRBJ1-2; the D is unclear. Trimming took 3 bases from V and 3 from J, leaving 11 bases between them. Germline V CDR1 and CDR2: DFQATT, SNEGSKA (reference sequence). The CDR3 is 13 residues long.

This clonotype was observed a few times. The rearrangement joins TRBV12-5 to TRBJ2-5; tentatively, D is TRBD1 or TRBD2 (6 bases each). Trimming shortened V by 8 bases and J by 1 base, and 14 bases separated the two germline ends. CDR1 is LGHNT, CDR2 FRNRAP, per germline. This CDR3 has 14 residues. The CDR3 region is CASKEGEIQETQYF. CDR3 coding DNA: TGTGCTAGTAAGGAGGGGGAGATCCAAGAGACCCAGTACTTC.

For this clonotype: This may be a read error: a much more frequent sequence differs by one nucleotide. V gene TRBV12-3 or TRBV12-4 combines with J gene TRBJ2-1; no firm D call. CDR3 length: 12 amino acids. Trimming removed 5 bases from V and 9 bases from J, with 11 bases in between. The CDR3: CASSPGRSEQFF. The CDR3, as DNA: TGTGCCAGCAGTCCAGGACGCAGTGAGCAGTTCTTC.

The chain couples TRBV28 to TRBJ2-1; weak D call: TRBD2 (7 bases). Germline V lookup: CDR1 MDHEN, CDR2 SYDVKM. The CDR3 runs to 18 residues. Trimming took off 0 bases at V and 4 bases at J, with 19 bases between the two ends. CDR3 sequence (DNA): TGTGCCAGCAGTTTATGGGCCCCTCCTAGCGGACAGTACAATGAGCAGTTCTTC. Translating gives CASSLWAPPSGQYNEQFF.

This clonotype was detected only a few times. This CDR3 is CAISGLQGSTEAFF. The CDR3 region has the DNA TGTGCCATCAGTGGTTTACAGGGCAGTACTGAAGCTTTCTTT. The V call is TRBV10-3, the J call TRBJ1-1; possibly TRBD1 for D (6 bases). V shed 4 bases and J shed 5 bases, with 14 bases lying between them. The germline V gene encodes CDR1 ENHRY and CDR2 SYGVKD. This CDR3 comprises 14 residues.

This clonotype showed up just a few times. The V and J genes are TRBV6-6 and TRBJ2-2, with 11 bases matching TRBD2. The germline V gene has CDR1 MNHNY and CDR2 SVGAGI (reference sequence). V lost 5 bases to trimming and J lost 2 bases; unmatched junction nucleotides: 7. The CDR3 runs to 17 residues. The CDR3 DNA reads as TGTGCCAGCAGTAAACAAACTAGCGGGAGTAACACCGGGGAGCTGTTTTTT. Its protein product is CASSKQTSGSNTGELFF.

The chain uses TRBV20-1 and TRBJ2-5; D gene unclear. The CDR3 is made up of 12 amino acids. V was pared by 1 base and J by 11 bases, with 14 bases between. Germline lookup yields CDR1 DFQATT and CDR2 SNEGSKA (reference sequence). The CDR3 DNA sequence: TGCAGTGCTAGAGGAGGAAGGCCCCAACAGTACTTC. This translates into CSARGGRPQQYF.

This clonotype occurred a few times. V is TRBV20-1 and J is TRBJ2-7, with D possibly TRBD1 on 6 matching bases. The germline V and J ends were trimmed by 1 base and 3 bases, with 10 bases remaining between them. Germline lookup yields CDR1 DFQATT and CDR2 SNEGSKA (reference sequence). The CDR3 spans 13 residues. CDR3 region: CSARGDKYYEQYF. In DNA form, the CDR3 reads TGCAGTGCTAGAGGGGACAAATACTACGAGCAGTACTTC.

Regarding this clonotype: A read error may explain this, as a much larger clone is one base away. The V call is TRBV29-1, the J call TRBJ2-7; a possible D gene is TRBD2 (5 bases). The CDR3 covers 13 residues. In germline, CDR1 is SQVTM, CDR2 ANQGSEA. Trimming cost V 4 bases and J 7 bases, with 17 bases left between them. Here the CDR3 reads CSVGGNTYNEQYF. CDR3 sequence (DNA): TGCAGCGTTGGAGGGAACACCTACAATGAGCAGTACTTC.

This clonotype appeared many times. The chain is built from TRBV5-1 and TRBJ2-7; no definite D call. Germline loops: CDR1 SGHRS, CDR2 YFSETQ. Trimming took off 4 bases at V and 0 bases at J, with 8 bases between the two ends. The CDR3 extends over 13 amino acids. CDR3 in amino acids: CASSGENSYEQYF. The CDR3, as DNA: TGCGCCAGCAGCGGGGAAAACTCCTACGAGCAGTACTTC.

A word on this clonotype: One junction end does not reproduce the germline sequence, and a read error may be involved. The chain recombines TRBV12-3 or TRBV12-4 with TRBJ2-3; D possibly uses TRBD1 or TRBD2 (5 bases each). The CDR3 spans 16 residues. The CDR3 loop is CARSIDSFKGRDTQYF. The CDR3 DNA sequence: TGTGCCCGCAGTATCGACAGCTTTAAGGGGAGAGATACGCAGTATTTT.

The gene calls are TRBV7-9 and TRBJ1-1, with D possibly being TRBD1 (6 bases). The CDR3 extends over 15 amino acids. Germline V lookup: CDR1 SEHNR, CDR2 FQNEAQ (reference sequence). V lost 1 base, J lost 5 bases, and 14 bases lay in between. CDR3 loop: CASSLDGGPGTEAFF. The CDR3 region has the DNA TGTGCCAGCAGCTTAGATGGGGGCCCGGGGACTGAAGCTTTCTTT.

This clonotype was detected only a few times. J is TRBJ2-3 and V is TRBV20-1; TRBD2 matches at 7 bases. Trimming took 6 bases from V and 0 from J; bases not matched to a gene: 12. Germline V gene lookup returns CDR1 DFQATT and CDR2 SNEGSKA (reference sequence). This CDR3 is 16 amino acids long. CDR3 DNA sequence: TGCAGTGCCCCAGCCGGGATTAGCGGGAGCACAGATACGCAGTATTTT. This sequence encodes CSAPAGISGSTDTQYF.

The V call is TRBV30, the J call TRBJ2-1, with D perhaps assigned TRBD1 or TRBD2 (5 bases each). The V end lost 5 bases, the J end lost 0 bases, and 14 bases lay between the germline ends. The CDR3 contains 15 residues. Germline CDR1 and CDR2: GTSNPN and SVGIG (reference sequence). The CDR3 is CAWDYGTGSYNEQFF. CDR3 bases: TGTGCCTGGGACTATGGGACGGGCTCCTACAATGAGCAGTTCTTC.

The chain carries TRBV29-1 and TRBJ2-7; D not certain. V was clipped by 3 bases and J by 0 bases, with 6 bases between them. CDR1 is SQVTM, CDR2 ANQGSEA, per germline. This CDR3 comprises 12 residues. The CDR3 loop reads CSVEKGSYEQYF. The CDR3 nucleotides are TGCAGCGTTGAGAAGGGCTCCTACGAGCAGTACTTC.

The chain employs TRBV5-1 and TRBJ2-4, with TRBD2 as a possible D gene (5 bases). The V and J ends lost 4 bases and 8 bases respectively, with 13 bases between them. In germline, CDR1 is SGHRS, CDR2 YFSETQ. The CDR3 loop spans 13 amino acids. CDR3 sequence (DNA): TGCGCCAGCAGCATCGGTCACGGGGACATTCAGTACTTC. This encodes CASSIGHGDIQYF.

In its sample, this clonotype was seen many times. CDR3 residues: CASTEGHSTDTQYF. The CDR3 DNA sequence: TGTGCCAGCACCGAGGGACACAGCACAGATACGCAGTATTTT. The chain combines TRBV12-3 or TRBV12-4 with TRBJ2-3; TRBD1 might be the D (6 bases). The CDR3 has 14 residues. V was pared by 7 bases and J by 0 bases, with 11 bases between.

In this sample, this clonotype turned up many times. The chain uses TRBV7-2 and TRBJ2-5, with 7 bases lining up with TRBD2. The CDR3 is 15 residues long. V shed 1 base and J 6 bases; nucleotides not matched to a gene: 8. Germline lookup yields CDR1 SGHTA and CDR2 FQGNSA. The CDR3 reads CASSLEGTNGKTQYF. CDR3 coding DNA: TGTGCCAGCAGCTTAGAAGGGACTAATGGCAAGACCCAGTACTTC.

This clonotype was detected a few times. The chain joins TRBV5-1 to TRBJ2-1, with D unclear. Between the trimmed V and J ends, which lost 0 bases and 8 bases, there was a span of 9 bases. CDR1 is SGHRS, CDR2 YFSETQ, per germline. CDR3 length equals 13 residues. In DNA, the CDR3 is TGCGCCAGCAGCTTGGAGGTCACCGATGAGCAGTTCTTC. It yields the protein CASSLEVTDEQFF.

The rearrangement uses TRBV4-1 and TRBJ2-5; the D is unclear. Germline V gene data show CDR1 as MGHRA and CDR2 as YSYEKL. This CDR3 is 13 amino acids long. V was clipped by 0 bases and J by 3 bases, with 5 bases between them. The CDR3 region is CASSQEVEETQYF. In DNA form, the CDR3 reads TGCGCCAGCAGCCAAGAGGTGGAAGAGACCCAGTACTTC.

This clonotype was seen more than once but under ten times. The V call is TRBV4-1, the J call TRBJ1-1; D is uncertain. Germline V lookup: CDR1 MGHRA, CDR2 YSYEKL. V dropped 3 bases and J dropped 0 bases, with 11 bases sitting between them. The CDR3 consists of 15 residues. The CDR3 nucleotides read TGCGCCAGCAGCCATTTGGAGAGTATGAACACTGAAGCTTTCTTT. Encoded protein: CASSHLESMNTEAFF.

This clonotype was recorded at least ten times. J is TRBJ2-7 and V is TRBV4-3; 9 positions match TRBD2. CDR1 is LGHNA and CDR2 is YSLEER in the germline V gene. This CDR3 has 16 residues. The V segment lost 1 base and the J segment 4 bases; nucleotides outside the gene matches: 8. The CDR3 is CASSQGAAGGPYEQYF. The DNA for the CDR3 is TGCGCCAGCAGCCAAGGGGCCGCGGGAGGGCCTTACGAGCAGTACTTC.

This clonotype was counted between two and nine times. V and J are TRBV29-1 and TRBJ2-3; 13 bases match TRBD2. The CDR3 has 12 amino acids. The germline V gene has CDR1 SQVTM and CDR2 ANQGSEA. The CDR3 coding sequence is TGCAGTGGACTAGCGGGGGCAGATACGCAGTATTTT. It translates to CSGLAGADTQYF.

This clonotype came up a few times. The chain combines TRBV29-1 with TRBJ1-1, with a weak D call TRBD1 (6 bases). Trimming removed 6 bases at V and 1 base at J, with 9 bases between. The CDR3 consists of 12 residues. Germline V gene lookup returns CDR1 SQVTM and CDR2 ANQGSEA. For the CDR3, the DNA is TGCAGCGTGGGACACCAGAACACTGAAGCTTTCTTT. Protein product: CSVGHQNTEAFF. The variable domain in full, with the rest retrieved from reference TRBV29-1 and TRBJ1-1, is SAVISQKPSRDICQRGTSLTIQCQVDSQVTMMFWYRQQPGQSLTLIATANQGSEATYESGFVIDKFPISRPNLTFSTLTVSNMSPEDSSIYLCSVGHQNTEAFFGQGTRLTVV.

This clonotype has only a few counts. The CDR3 sequence is CSEMGGSYNEQFF. The CDR3 bases are TGCAGCGAAATGGGGGGTTCCTACAATGAGCAGTTCTTC. V is TRBV29-1 and J is TRBJ2-1, with D possibly TRBD2 on 6 matching bases. CDR1 SQVTM and CDR2 ANQGSEA come from the germline V gene. This CDR3 spans 13 amino acids. Trimming left V 7 bases short and J 1 base short, with 11 bases between.

CDR3 in amino acids: CASSMDLTDTQYF. The CDR3 DNA reads as TGTGCCAGCAGCATGGACCTCACAGATACGCAGTATTTT. This rearrangement joins TRBV3-1 to TRBJ2-3, with D unresolved. Trimming stripped 5 bases from V and 2 bases from J, with 8 bases between. The CDR3 spans 13 residues. Per the germline V gene, CDR1 is LGHDT and CDR2 is YNNKEL (reference sequence).